This is a list of T cell receptor beta chains from one sample in a study of cytomegalovirus exposure and HLA in healthy donors. Measured with immunoSEQ multiplex PCR; TCRdb has only the in-frame clones, and not every one. The table shows just over 150,000 clones, with 65% to 90% occurring only once. The material sequenced was PBMCs. The receptors derive from a woman aged 18-29 years in good health and CMV-seronegative. Both conserved end residues are part of each CDR3. A D gene is named only where the DNA matches it firmly. Where a row states a size, it is once, few, many or the class of an expanded clone; other rows omit it.

>TRBJ2-4|NA|TRBV6-5|NA
CASSYGQSRSIQYF
TGTGCCAGCAGTTACGGACAGTCCAGGAGCATTCAGTACTTC
>TRBJ2-2|TRBD1|TRBV6-5|NA
CASRQGQVVGELFF
TGTGCCAGCAGACAGGGACAGGTGGTCGGGGAGCTGTTTTTT
>TRBJ2-7|TRBD2|TRBV6-5|NA
CASSSPAGGGQYF
TGTGCCAGCAGTTCCCCCGCCGGGGGGGGGCAGTACTTC
>TRBJ1-3|NA|TRBV7-9|NA
CASSLDSYSGNTIYF
TGTGCCAGCAGCCTGGACAGTTACTCTGGAAACACCATATATTTT
>TRBJ2-1|NA|TRBV29-1|NA
CSATTGGSEQFF
TGCAGCGCCACAACTGGAGGTAGTGAGCAGTTCTTC
>TRBJ2-3|TRBD2|TRBV10-1|NA
CASSGGLAGDTQYF
TGCGCCAGCAGTGGGGGACTAGCCGGTGATACGCAGTATTTT
>TRBJ1-5|NA|TRBV18|NA
CASSQGGNQPQHF
TGTGCCAGCTCACAGGGGGGGAATCAGCCCCAGCATTTT
>TRBJ1-4|NA|TRBV5-1|NA
CASGPDSNEKLFF
TGCGCCAGCGGCCCGGACAGTAATGAAAAACTGTTTTTT
>TRBJ2-7|NA|TRBV28|NA
CASTSTEIPYEQYF
TGTGCCAGCACCTCCACAGAAATTCCCTACGAGCAGTACTTC
>TRBJ2-5|NA|TRBV7-2|NA
CASSLWGGGQETQYF
TGTGCCAGCAGCTTATGGGGAGGGGGACAAGAGACCCAGTACTTC
>TRBJ2-2|TRBD1|TRBV5-4|NA
CASSSTGTGTGELFF
TGTGCCAGCAGCTCCACCGGGACAGGAACCGGGGAGCTGTTTTTT
>TRBJ1-1|NA|TRBV5-6|NA
CASSWARENTEAFF
TGTGCCAGCAGCTGGGCCAGGGAGAACACTGAAGCTTTCTTT
>TRBJ2-7|NA|TRBV16|NA
CASTQRWAGNYEQYF
TGTGCCAGCACCCAGAGATGGGCGGGAAACTACGAGCAGTACTTC
>TRBJ2-1|NA|TRBV27|NA
CASSSSGPWDEQFF
TGTGCCAGCAGTTCCTCAGGGCCTTGGGATGAGCAGTTCTTC
>TRBJ2-7|NA|TRBV5-6|NA
CASTLGLTAPHEQYF
TGTGCCAGCACCCTTGGGCTGACAGCCCCACACGAGCAGTACTTC
>TRBJ2-2|TRBD2|TRBV7-7|NA
CASSFGGGTGELFF
TGTGCCAGCAGCTTCGGGGGGGGCACCGGGGAGCTGTTTTTT
>TRBJ2-3|TRBD2|TRBV6-5|NA
CASSYSGRTGDTQYF
TGTGCCAGCAGTTATAGCGGGAGGACCGGAGATACGCAGTATTTT
>TRBJ2-3|NA|TRBV4-2|few
CASSQDLKRPTDTQYF
TGTGCCAGCAGCCAAGACCTTAAGCGGCCCACAGATACGCAGTATTTT
>TRBJ1-2|NA|TRBV6-5|NA
CASGRGGLFGYTF
TGTGCCAGCGGTCGGGGTGGCTTGTTCGGCTACACCTTC
>TRBJ2-3|TRBD1|TRBV2|NA
CASSGQGMTDTQYF
TGTGCCAGCAGTGGACAGGGCATGACAGATACGCAGTATTTT
>TRBJ2-7|TRBD2|TRBV5-4|once
CASSLTAGATLWYF
TGTGCCAGCAGCTTAACAGCGGGAGCTACACTATGGTACTTC
>TRBJ2-1|NA|TRBV28|NA
CASSPATYNEQFF
TGTGCCAGCAGCCCAGCGACCTACAATGAGCAGTTCTTC
>TRBJ2-7|TRBD1|TRBV5-1|NA
CASSSRGQGSYEQYF
TGCGCCAGCAGCTCCCGGGGACAGGGATCCTACGAGCAGTACTTC
>TRBJ1-1|NA|TRBV6-5|NA
CASSTLGGGTEAFF
TGTGCCAGCAGTACCCTCGGGGGGGGGACTGAAGCTTTCTTT
>TRBJ2-7|TRBD1|TRBV6-1|NA
CASRVGDSHSF
TGTGCCAGCAGAGTTGGGGACAGCCACTCATTC
>TRBJ1-1|NA|TRBV19|NA
CASSIPPGDNTEAFF
TGTGCCAGTAGTATCCCCCCCGGGGATAACACTGAAGCTTTCTTT
>TRBJ1-2|TRBD1|TRBV5-4|NA
CASSFDRDDDGYTF
TGTGCCAGCAGCTTTGACAGGGACGACGATGGCTACACCTTC
>TRBJ2-1|TRBD2|TRBV10-3|NA
CAISVGLAKDEQFF
TGTGCCATCAGTGTTGGACTAGCAAAGGATGAGCAGTTCTTC
>TRBJ2-3|NA|TRBV7-2|NA
CASSLRPGLRLDTQYF
TGTGCCAGCAGCTTAAGGCCGGGACTCCGATTGGATACGCAGTATTTT
>TRBJ2-1|TRBD2|TRBV5-1|NA
CASSLGELAGYNEQFF
TGCGCCAGCAGCTTGGGAGAACTAGCGGGATACAATGAGCAGTTCTTC
>TRBJ1-3|NA|TRBV6-1|NA
CASSGGQLGNTIYF
TGTGCCAGCAGTGGCGGACAGCTAGGAAACACCATATATTTT
>TRBJ2-2|NA|TRBV10-3|NA
CAIAPSVGVNVGGELFF
TGTGCCATCGCTCCTAGCGTGGGGGTTAATGTAGGCGGGGAGCTGTTTTTT
>TRBJ1-5|NA|TRBV15|NA
CATSRGEVSGSQPQHF
TGTGCCACCAGCAGAGGGGAGGTCTCAGGGAGTCAGCCCCAGCATTTT
>TRBJ2-7|TRBD1|TRBV6-1|NA
CASAWGTGLFEQYF
TGTGCCTCAGCGTGGGGGACAGGTCTCTTCGAGCAGTACTTC
>TRBJ1-4|NA|TRBV7-9|once
CASSLGFEGKLFF
TGTGCCAGCAGCTTAGGTTTCGAGGGAAAACTGTTTTTT
>TRBJ2-3|TRBD2|TRBV2|once
CASGLAGATDTQYF
TGTGCCAGCGGACTAGCGGGGGCCACAGATACGCAGTATTTT
>TRBJ1-2|NA|TRBV5-8|NA
CASSLAAGRHGYTF
TGTGCCAGCAGCTTGGCGGCAGGGAGGCATGGCTACACCTTC
>TRBJ1-3|NA|TRBV28|NA
CASSFSDSGNTIYF
TGTGCCAGCAGTTTTTCAGACTCTGGAAACACCATATATTTT
>TRBJ2-1|NA|TRBV2|NA
CASRDSPEQFF
TGTGCCAGCAGGGACTCCCCCGAGCAGTTCTTC
>TRBJ2-4|NA|TRBV6-5|NA
CASSREAKNIQYF
TGTGCCAGCAGTCGGGAGGCCAAAAACATTCAGTACTTC
>TRBJ2-4|TRBD2|TRBV5-8|NA
CASSPGGADKNIQYF
TGTGCCAGCAGCCCCGGGGGGGCGGACAAAAACATTCAGTACTTC
>TRBJ2-7|TRBD1|TRBV7-2|NA
CASSLADRSGEQYF
TGTGCCAGCAGCTTAGCGGACAGGAGCGGCGAGCAGTACTTC
>TRBJ2-5|TRBD2|TRBV5-1|NA
CASSSGTSKETQYF
TGCGCCAGCAGCTCTGGGACTAGCAAAGAGACCCAGTACTTC
>TRBJ2-5|TRBD2|TRBV6-4|NA
CASSGTSGRAVDETQYF
TGTGCCAGCAGTGGTACTAGCGGGAGGGCCGTGGATGAGACCCAGTACTTC
>TRBJ2-1|TRBD2|TRBV5-1|NA
CASVGWTSGNLSYNEQFF
TGCGCCAGCGTAGGTTGGACTAGCGGGAACCTTTCCTACAATGAGCAGTTCTTC
>TRBJ2-7|TRBD2|TRBV7-8|NA
CASSLGPRLAVYEQYF
TGTGCCAGCAGCTTAGGCCCTCGACTAGCCGTCTACGAGCAGTACTTC
>TRBJ2-7|NA|TRBV7-4|NA
CASSHRDWGGEQYF
TGTGCCAGCAGCCACCGTGATTGGGGCGGCGAGCAGTACTTC
>TRBJ2-3|NA|TRBV6-6|NA
CASRLRDVGTDTQYF
TGTGCCAGCAGGCTACGGGATGTGGGGACAGATACGCAGTATTTT
>TRBJ2-7|TRBD2|TRBV28|NA
CASSLSSGRGEQYF
TGTGCCAGCAGTTTATCTAGCGGGAGGGGCGAGCAGTACTTC
>TRBJ1-4|NA|TRBV9|NA
CASSVGAGGIGEKLFF
TGTGCCAGCAGCGTAGGGGCGGGGGGGATCGGGGAAAAACTGTTTTTT
>TRBJ2-7|NA|TRBV7-6|NA
CASSLRGYEQYF
TGTGCCAGCAGCTTACGGGGGTACGAGCAGTACTTC
>TRBJ1-4|NA|TRBV19|NA
CASSPWSGLNEKLFF
TGTGCCAGTAGTCCGTGGTCGGGACTTAATGAAAAACTGTTTTTT
>TRBJ2-7|NA|TRBV11-2|few
CASSSPSEQYF
TGTGCCAGCAGCTCCCCGAGCGAGCAGTACTTC
>TRBJ1-4|NA|TRBV9|once
CASSVVGDINEKLFF
TGTGCCAGCAGCGTAGTAGGGGACATTAATGAAAAACTGTTTTTT
>TRBJ1-2|NA|TRBV6-5|NA
CASRGLTASYGYTF
TGTGCCAGCAGGGGGCTGACAGCTAGTTATGGCTACACCTTC
>TRBJ2-1|NA|TRBV6-5|NA
CASSLRGRANEQFF
TGTGCCAGCAGCCTTAGGGGCAGGGCCAATGAGCAGTTCTTC
>TRBJ2-3|NA|TRBV5-1|few
CASSGEEADTQYF
TGCGCCAGCAGCGGAGAAGAGGCGGATACGCAGTATTTT